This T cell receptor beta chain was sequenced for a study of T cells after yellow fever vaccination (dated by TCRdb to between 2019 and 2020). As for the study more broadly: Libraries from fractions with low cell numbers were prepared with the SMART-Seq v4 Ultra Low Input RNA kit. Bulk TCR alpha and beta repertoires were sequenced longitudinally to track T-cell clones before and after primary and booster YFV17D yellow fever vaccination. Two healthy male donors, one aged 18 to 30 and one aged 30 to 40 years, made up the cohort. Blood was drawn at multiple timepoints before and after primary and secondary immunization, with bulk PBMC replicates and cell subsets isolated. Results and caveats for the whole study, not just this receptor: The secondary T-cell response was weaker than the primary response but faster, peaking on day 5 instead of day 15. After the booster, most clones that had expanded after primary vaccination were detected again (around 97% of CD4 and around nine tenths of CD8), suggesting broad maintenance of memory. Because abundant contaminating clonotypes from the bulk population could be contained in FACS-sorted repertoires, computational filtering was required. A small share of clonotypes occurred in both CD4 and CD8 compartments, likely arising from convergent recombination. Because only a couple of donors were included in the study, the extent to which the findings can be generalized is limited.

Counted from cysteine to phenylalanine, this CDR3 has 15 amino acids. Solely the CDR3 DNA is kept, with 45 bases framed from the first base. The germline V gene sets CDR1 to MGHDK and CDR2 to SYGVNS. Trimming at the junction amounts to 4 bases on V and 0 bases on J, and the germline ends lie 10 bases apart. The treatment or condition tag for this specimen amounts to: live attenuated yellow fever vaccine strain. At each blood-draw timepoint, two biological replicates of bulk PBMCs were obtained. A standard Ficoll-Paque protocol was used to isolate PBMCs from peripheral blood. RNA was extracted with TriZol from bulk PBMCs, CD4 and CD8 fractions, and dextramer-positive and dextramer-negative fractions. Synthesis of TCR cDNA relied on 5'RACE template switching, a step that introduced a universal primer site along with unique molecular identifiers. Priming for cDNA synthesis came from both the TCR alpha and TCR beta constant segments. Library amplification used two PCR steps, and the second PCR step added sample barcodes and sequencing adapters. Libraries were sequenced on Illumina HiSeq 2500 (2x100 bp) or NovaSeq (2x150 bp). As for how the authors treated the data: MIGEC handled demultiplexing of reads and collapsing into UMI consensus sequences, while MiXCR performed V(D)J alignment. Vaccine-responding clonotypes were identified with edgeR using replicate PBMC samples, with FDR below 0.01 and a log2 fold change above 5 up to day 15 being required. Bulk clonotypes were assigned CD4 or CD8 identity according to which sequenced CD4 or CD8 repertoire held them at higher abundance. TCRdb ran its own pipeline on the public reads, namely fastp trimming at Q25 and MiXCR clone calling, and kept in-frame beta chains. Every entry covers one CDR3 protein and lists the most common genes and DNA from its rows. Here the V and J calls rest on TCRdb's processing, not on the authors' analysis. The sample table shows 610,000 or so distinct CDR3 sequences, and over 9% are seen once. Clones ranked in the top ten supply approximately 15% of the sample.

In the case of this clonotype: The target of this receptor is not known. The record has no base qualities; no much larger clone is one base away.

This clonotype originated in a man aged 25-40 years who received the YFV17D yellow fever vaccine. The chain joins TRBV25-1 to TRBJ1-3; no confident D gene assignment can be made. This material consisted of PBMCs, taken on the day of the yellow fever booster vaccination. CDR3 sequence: CASSASGSSGNTIYF. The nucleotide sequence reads TGTGCCAGCAGTGCATCCGGGTCCTCTGGAAACACCATATATTTT. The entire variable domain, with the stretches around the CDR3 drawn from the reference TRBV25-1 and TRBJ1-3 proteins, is EADIYQTPRYLVIGTGKKITLECSQTMGHDKMYWYQQDPGMELHLIHYSYGVNSTEKGDLSSESTVSRIRTEHFPLTLESARPSHTSQYLCASSASGSSGNTIYFGEGSWLTVV.